This paragraph reports one T cell receptor (beta chain). Its antigen specificity is not known. Base qualities were left out, and no much larger clone turns up one base away. The cysteine opens and the phenylalanine closes a CDR3 of 14 amino acids. Only CDR3 DNA is held: 42 bases, read in frame from base 1. Taken from the germline V gene, the CDR1 and CDR2 loops are SGHRS and YFSETQ. The V and J ends are trimmed by 3 bases and 1 base, leaving 10 bases between them. These data belong to a study of OX40 agonist ivuxolimab in advanced cancers. Study-level background: Ivuxolimab was an agonistic, fully human IgG2 monoclonal antibody directed against OX40 (CD134), a costimulatory receptor. Intravenous ivuxolimab was administered to patients every 2 weeks at six dose levels: 0.01, 0.1, 0.3, 1.5, 3 and 10 mg/kg. Of the roughly 54 dose-escalation patients, hepatocellular carcinoma was present in about 20, melanoma in around 15, renal cell carcinoma in 9 and head and neck cancer in 9. In the dose-escalation cohort, nearly 85% of patients were male, and the mean age was roughly 56 years with a range of roughly 20 to 85. Prior anti-PD-1, anti-PD-L1 or anti-CTLA-4 therapy was permitted, and approximately 42% of dose-escalation patients had received checkpoint inhibitors. Partial responses were achieved by three dose-escalation patients, of whom one had hepatocellular carcinoma and two had cutaneous melanoma. The point of sequencing TCRbeta in the periphery was to test whether ivuxolimab changed TCR sequence diversity and drove clonal T-cell expansion. The paper reports the monotherapy dose-escalation portion (N of about 50 patients) of the phase I ivuxolimab trial.

The trial excluded patients who had a history of autoimmune disease or who were on systemic immunosuppression. In every dose cohort, peripheral blood was drawn for TCR sequencing at baseline, cycle 4 day 1, and cycle 7 day 1. The samples were drawn from a first-in-human, open-label, multicenter phase I dose-escalation trial of ivuxolimab. Adults with locally advanced or metastatic melanoma, renal cell carcinoma, hepatocellular carcinoma or head and neck squamous cell carcinoma were enrolled in the trial. Before TCR sequencing, CD4+ and CD8+ T cells were separately sorted from peripheral blood. On the study overall, not on this receptor specifically: Low levels of normalized T-cell clonal expansion were also seen in some patients who did not respond. In the 0.1-3.0 mg/kg groups, partial responders were among the patients with the lowest normalized peripheral clonal expansion, particularly in CD8+ T cells. At doses of 0.1 to 3.0 mg/kg, clonal expansion of both CD4+ and CD8+ T cells in blood was seen between baseline and week 6. After ivuxolimab, CD8+ T cells had more expanded clones than CD4+ T cells on average. Which antigens the clonally expanded peripheral T cells were specific for was not determined.

Genomic DNA was isolated from the sorted cells so that the TCRbeta CDR3 region could be sequenced. TCRbeta CDR3 regions were sequenced using the immunoSEQ Assay. TCRdb limited this immuneACCESS table to in-frame rearrangements with V and J called. A share of clones is missing; checked studies link under half to unresolved V genes, and the rest is unexplained. For this sample the table gives about 48,000 clones, of which about 85% were detected only once. The top ten constitute 7.5% to 10% of the sample. The rearrangement joined TRBV5-1 to TRBJ2-5; the D gene is possibly TRBD1, with 7 bases matching. The material sequenced was CD4+ or CD8+ T cells sorted from blood, taken in a trial of the OX40 agonist ivuxolimab. The sequence derives from an adult with an advanced solid tumor such as melanoma, head and neck, liver or kidney cancer. The CDR3 region: CASSSQGGQETQYF. The sequence in DNA is TGCGCCAGCAGCTCGCAGGGGGGCCAAGAGACCCAGTACTTC.